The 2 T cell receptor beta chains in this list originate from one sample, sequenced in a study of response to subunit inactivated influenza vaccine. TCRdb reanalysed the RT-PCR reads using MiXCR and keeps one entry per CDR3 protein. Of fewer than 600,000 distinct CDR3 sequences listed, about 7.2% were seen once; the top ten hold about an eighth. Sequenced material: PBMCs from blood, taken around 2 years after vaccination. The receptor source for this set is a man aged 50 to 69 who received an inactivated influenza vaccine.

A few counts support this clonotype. Here the CDR3 DNA reads TGCAGTGCTAGACCCGGGGCGAGGGCAGATACGCAGTATTTT. Protein sequence: CSARPGARADTQYF. The chain carries TRBV20-1 and TRBJ2-3; either TRBD1 or TRBD2 may fit D (5 bases each). Looked up from germline, CDR1 is DFQATT and CDR2 is SNEGSKA (reference sequence). V was trimmed by 2 bases and J by 4 bases, leaving 13 bases between them. The length of the CDR3 is 14 residues.

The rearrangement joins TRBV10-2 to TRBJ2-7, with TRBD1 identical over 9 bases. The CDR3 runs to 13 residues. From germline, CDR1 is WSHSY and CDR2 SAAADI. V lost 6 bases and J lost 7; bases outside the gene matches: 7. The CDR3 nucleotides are TGCGCCAGCAGGGAACAGGGGGCGGGGGAGCAGTACTTC. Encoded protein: CASREQGAGEQYF.